These 30 T cell receptor beta chains came from one sample sequenced in a study of cytotoxic CD8 clonotypes in ibrutinib-treated CLL. Here immunoSEQ multiplex PCR was the method, and the copy in TCRdb shows in-frame clones only, minus some. Among 200,000 or so clones listed, 70% to 75% were seen once. Here the sequenced sample was PBMCs, taken after 12 months of ibrutinib treatment. These receptors came from a human donor with chronic lymphocytic leukemia.

This clone was recorded once. The genes are TRBV7-2 and TRBJ1-2, with TRBD1 identical over 12 bases. Germline V gives CDR1 SGHTA, CDR2 FQGNSA. CDR3 length: 17 residues. V gave up 2 bases and J gave up 6 bases; unmatched junction bases: 10. The CDR3 DNA sequence: TGTGCCAGCAGCTTATCTCCGGGACAGGGGGCGCACAATGGCTACACCTTC. It encodes CASSLSPGQGAHNGYTF.

The J gene is TRBJ1-2, the V gene TRBV9; 7 nucleotides align to TRBD1. V lost 4 bases to trimming and J lost 7 bases; unmatched junction nucleotides: 7. There are 13 residues in the CDR3. CDR1 SGDLS and CDR2 YYNGEE come from the germline V gene. In DNA form, the CDR3 reads TGTGCCAGCAGCACCCGACAGGGCTCTGGCTACACCTTC. It is translated as CASSTRQGSGYTF.

V gene TRBV29-1 combines with J gene TRBJ1-2; D gene unclear. With 3 bases removed from V and 2 bases from J, the gap between germline ends came to 10 bases. The CDR3 covers 13 residues. CDR1 is SQVTM and CDR2 is ANQGSEA in the germline V gene. The CDR3 region has the DNA TGCAGCGTTGACTCCGCCTCAAACTATGGCTACACCTTC. Translating gives CSVDSASNYGYTF.

This clone is classed as medium-sized. The CDR3 protein is CASSPWGDQPQHF. DNA for the CDR3: TGTGCCAGCAGCCCGTGGGGGGATCAGCCCCAGCATTTT. This rearrangement joins TRBV7-8 to TRBJ1-5; D may be TRBD1 (5 bases). CDR1 SGHVS and CDR2 FQNEAQ come from the germline V gene. There are 13 residues in the CDR3. V dropped 5 bases and J dropped 5 bases, with 10 bases sitting between them. The whole variable domain, remainder taken from reference TRBV7-8 and TRBJ1-5, is GAGVSQSPRYKVAKRGQDVALRCDPISGHVSLFWYQQALGQGPEFLTYFQNEAQLDKSGLPSDRFFAERPEGSVSTLKIQRTQQEDSAVYLCASSPWGDQPQHFGDGTRLSIL.

The DNA for the CDR3 is TGTGCCAGCAGGGCACAGGGGGGCGGAAACACCATATATTTT. It is translated as CASRAQGGGNTIYF. This chain joins TRBV27 and TRBJ1-3; 8 bases align to TRBD1. The CDR3 totals 14 residues. V lost 6 bases to trimming and J lost 4 bases; unmatched junction nucleotides: 5. The germline gives CDR1 MNHEY, CDR2 SMNVEV (reference sequence).

This chain links TRBV6-5 with TRBJ2-1; D is undetermined. The germline V gene has CDR1 MNHEY and CDR2 SVGAGI. V lost 6 bases, J lost 10 bases, and 16 bases lay in between. CDR3 size: 13 residues. As DNA, the CDR3 is TGTGCCAGCAGCTTAGATTACAGTCGGGAGCAGTTCTTC. Translated, it gives CASSLDYSREQFF.

The count of this clone is one. J is TRBJ2-7 and V is TRBV7-9, with 7 bases lining up with TRBD1. CDR3 length: 12 amino acids. The V gene's germline CDR1 is SEHNR and CDR2 FQNEAQ (reference sequence). The ends lost 2 bases at V and 6 bases at J; junction bases unmatched: 1. DNA for the CDR3: TGTGCCAGCAGCTTAAACAGGGGCGAGCAGTACTTC. Its protein product is CASSLNRGEQYF.

In nucleotides, the CDR3 is TGTGCCAGCAGTGACCCGTGGGTGAGATGGGACACAGATACGCAGTATTTT. Translated, it gives CASSDPWVRWDTDTQYF. The rearrangement joins TRBV6-1 to TRBJ2-3; D is uncertain. The CDR3 extends over 17 amino acids. Germline-derived CDR1 and CDR2 are MNHNS and SASEGT. The germline V and J ends were trimmed by 3 bases and 2 bases, with 18 bases remaining between them.

V usage is TRBV10-3 and J usage is TRBJ1-6; D gene uncertain. CDR3 size: 14 residues. V gave up 6 bases and J gave up 13 bases, with 19 bases separating them. From germline, CDR1 is ENHRY and CDR2 SYGVKD. In nucleotides, the CDR3 is TGTGCCATCAGCACGACCTCTGGTTCGAGGCCCCTCCACTTT. Amino acid sequence: CAISTTSGSRPLHF.

This chain connects TRBV9 to TRBJ2-3; TRBD2 aligns across 7 bases. J gave up 5 bases and V 0 bases, and 12 bases lay outside the gene matches. The germline V gene encodes CDR1 SGDLS and CDR2 YYNGEE. The CDR3 runs 17 residues. CDR3 sequence reads: CASSVVDLGGPRDTQYF. The CDR3, as DNA: TGTGCCAGCAGCGTAGTTGATTTGGGAGGGCCAAGAGATACGCAGTATTTT.

The chain joins TRBV30 to TRBJ2-1; the match to TRBD1 covers 10 bases. V was clipped by 2 bases and J by 9 bases; unmatched bases: 13. Germline V gene data show CDR1 as GTSNPN and CDR2 as SVGIG (reference sequence). The CDR3 has 16 residues. As DNA, the CDR3 is TGTGCCTGGAGTCTGGGTTCCGGGACAGGGGAGGGTGAGCAGTTCTTC. Its translation is CAWSLGSGTGEGEQFF.

The chain employs TRBV28 and TRBJ1-5, with 10 bases that match TRBD1. CDR1 is MDHEN, CDR2 SYDVKM, per germline. The J segment lost 7 bases and the V segment lost 3 bases, leaving 9 bases of the junction unmatched. The CDR3 runs 16 residues. CDR3 amino acids: CASSLGDRGVGQPQHF. CDR3 nucleotide sequence: TGTGCCAGCAGTTTGGGGGACAGGGGAGTGGGGCAGCCCCAGCATTTT.

The chain couples TRBV4-1 to TRBJ1-2, with TRBD1 matching 7 bases. Germline assignment: CDR1 MGHRA and CDR2 YSYEKL. The CDR3 covers 16 residues. After removal of 0 bases from V and 0 bases from J, the junction contained 4 bases not matched to a gene. The CDR3 spells CASSQDNRGANYGYTF. The CDR3 region has the DNA TGCGCCAGCAGCCAAGACAACAGGGGAGCTAACTATGGCTACACCTTC.

This chain joins TRBV4-1 and TRBJ2-7; D tentatively fits TRBD1 or TRBD2 (5 bases each). Trimming took off 0 bases at V and 0 bases at J, with 9 bases between the two ends. Germline assignment: CDR1 MGHRA and CDR2 YSYEKL. CDR3 length: 15 residues. CDR3 in DNA: TGCGCCAGCAGCCAAGATTGGGGGAGCTCCTACGAGCAGTACTTC. Protein product: CASSQDWGSSYEQYF.

This clone appeared a few times. This chain uses TRBV9 with TRBJ2-7, with 7 bases that match TRBD2. Germline CDR1 is SGDLS and CDR2 is YYNGEE. The CDR3 extends over 13 amino acids. V trimming: 4 bases; J trimming: 9 bases; junction bases outside the gene matches: 10. CDR3 DNA: TGTGCCAGCAGCCCGACGGGAGGACCCAGGCAGTACTTC. Its protein is CASSPTGGPRQYF. Together with reference TRBV9 and TRBJ2-7, the CDR3 gives the full variable domain: DSGVTQTPKHLITATGQRVTLRCSPRSGDLSVYWYQQSLDQGLQFLIQYYNGEERAKGNILERFSAQQFPDLHSELNLSSLELGDSALYFCASSPTGGPRQYFGPGTRLTVT.

This clone was observed once. Other nucleotide sequences from this sample produce the same CDR3. The DNA of the CDR3 is TGTGCCAGTAGTATAGGAACTGAAGCTTTCTTT. Protein product: CASSIGTEAFF. The chain recombines TRBV19 with TRBJ1-1; D unresolved. The CDR3 runs to 11 residues. CDR1 is LNHDA and CDR2 is SQIVND in the germline V gene (reference sequence). V lost 1 base and J 5 bases, leaving 2 bases between the germline ends.

This chain links TRBV2 with TRBJ2-4, with D perhaps assigned TRBD1 or TRBD2 (7 bases each). CDR3 length: 15 amino acids. Germline V CDR1 and CDR2: SNHLY, FYNNEI. Trimming cost V 5 bases and J 0 bases, with 11 bases left between them. The CDR3 bases are TGTGCCAGCAGTCAGGGGGGGATAGCCAAAAACATTCAGTACTTC. Its translation is CASSQGGIAKNIQYF.

The genes are TRBV11-2 and TRBJ1-1, with 9 bases matching TRBD1. With V trimmed by 3 bases and J by 6 bases, 8 bases remained unmatched. There are 15 residues in the CDR3. Germline V lookup: CDR1 SGHAT, CDR2 FQNNGV. The CDR3 protein is CASSFPGQGVPEAFF. CDR3 nucleotide sequence: TGTGCCAGCAGCTTCCCGGGACAGGGAGTCCCTGAAGCTTTCTTT. The full variable domain, completed using reference TRBV11-2 and TRBJ1-1, is EAGVAQSPRYKIIEKRQSVAFWCNPISGHATLYWYQQILGQGPKLLIQFQNNGVVDDSQLPKDRFSAERLKGVDSTLKIQPAKLEDSAVYLCASSFPGQGVPEAFFGQGTRLTVV.

The J gene is TRBJ2-7, the V gene TRBV27; D not certain. Trimming took 6 bases from V and 3 from J, leaving 18 bases between them. Germline CDR1 MNHEY, CDR2 SMNVEV (reference sequence). The CDR3 is made up of 15 amino acids. DNA of the CDR3: TGTGCCAGCAGATCCACCTCGACGGACCGCTACGAGCAGTACTTC. It translates to CASRSTSTDRYEQYF.

The chain joins TRBV15 to TRBJ1-1, with D possibly being TRBD1 (6 bases). Germline V CDR1 and CDR2: LNHNV, YYDKDF (reference sequence). The V end was cut by 8 bases, the J end by 0 bases, with 19 bases between. This CDR3 has 16 amino acids. The CDR3 region has the DNA TGTGCCACCCAGGGAGGCAGGGGCCCTATGAACACTGAAGCTTTCTTT. Amino acids: CATQGGRGPMNTEAFF.

V usage is TRBV9 and J usage is TRBJ2-1; the D gene is possibly TRBD2 (6 bases). The CDR3 is 13 amino acids. V was trimmed by 0 bases and J by 8 bases, leaving 9 bases between them. Germline V CDR1 and CDR2: SGDLS, YYNGEE. CDR3 bases: TGTGCCAGCAGCGTAGCGGAGGGTTATGAGCAGTTCTTC. Its protein is CASSVAEGYEQFF.

The gene calls are TRBV11-2 and TRBJ2-7, with 7 bases that match TRBD1. Looked up from germline, CDR1 is SGHAT and CDR2 is FQNNGV. Trimming cost V 5 bases and J 10 bases; bases outside gene matches: 11. There are 13 residues in the CDR3. CDR3 amino acids: CASSIYRGGEQYF. In DNA, the CDR3 is TGTGCCAGCAGCATTTACAGGGGTGGAGAACAGTACTTC.

This chain connects TRBV30 to TRBJ1-2, with D possibly TRBD1 on 6 matching bases. Germline V CDR1 and CDR2: GTSNPN, SVGIG (reference sequence). The CDR3 loop spans 14 amino acids. V gave up 3 bases and J gave up 2 bases, with 13 bases separating them. This CDR3 is CAWRQDRSNYGYTF. The CDR3 region has the DNA TGTGCCTGGAGACAGGACAGATCGAACTATGGCTACACCTTC.

This chain links TRBV5-1 with TRBJ1-5, with TRBD1 identical over 8 bases. Germline lookup yields CDR1 SGHRS and CDR2 YFSETQ. This CDR3 spans 15 amino acids. V gave up 0 bases and J gave up 5 bases; unmatched junction bases: 4. The CDR3 DNA reads TGCGCCAGCAGCTTGGGCCAGGGGGCCGATCAGCCCCAGCATTTT. It translates to CASSLGQGADQPQHF.

The chain uses TRBV20-1 and TRBJ1-1; a weak D match, TRBD1 (5 bases). The CDR3 contains 11 residues. The germline gives CDR1 DFQATT, CDR2 SNEGSKA (reference sequence). CDR3 amino acids: CMARRQGEAFF. The CDR3 DNA sequence: TGCATGGCGCGAAGGCAGGGTGAAGCTTTCTTT.

The chain employs TRBV4-2 and TRBJ2-2, with 11 positions matching TRBD1. The V gene end was trimmed by 2 bases and the J gene end by 4 bases; junction bases not matched to a gene: 6. Germline CDR1 and CDR2: LGHNA and YNFKEQ. There are 17 residues in the CDR3. The CDR3 loop is CASSQLGTGGGTGELFF. Written as DNA, the CDR3 is TGTGCCAGCAGCCAACTCGGGACAGGGGGGGGCACCGGGGAGCTGTTTTTT.

The J gene is TRBJ2-3, the V gene TRBV7-2; D remains unclear. Looked up from germline, CDR1 is SGHTA and CDR2 is FQGNSA. V lost 5 bases, J lost 5 bases, and 11 bases lay in between. CDR3 length equals 13 residues. CDR3 in DNA: TGTGCCAGCAGCCCATACGGCCGAGATACGCAGTATTTT. This encodes CASSPYGRDTQYF.

V usage is TRBV11-2 and J usage is TRBJ1-2, with D possibly matching TRBD1 (5 bases). This CDR3 is 16 amino acids long. Trimming removed 1 base from V and 3 bases from J, with 15 bases in between. The germline V gene encodes CDR1 SGHAT and CDR2 FQNNGV. The CDR3 DNA follows: TGTGCCAGCAGCTTAGGGGAGGGGTTTGTGGACTATGGCTACACCTTC. This translates into CASSLGEGFVDYGYTF.

The rearrangement links TRBV9 to TRBJ1-5, with 12 bases fitting TRBD1. CDR3 length: 14 residues. The trim removed 4 bases at V and 10 bases at J, leaving 6 bases unmatched. CDR1 is SGDLS and CDR2 is YYNGEE in the germline V gene. The CDR3: CASSPGQGAEPQHF. The CDR3 DNA reads as TGTGCCAGCAGCCCGGGACAGGGGGCCGAACCCCAGCATTTT.

The J gene is TRBJ2-5, the V gene TRBV30; 12 nucleotides line up with TRBD2. The CDR3 is 17 residues long. The junction had 13 bases not matched to a gene; V was cut back by 3 bases and J by 5 bases. Germline CDR1 GTSNPN, CDR2 SVGIG (reference sequence). The CDR3 coding sequence is TGTGCCTGGAGCCGGGGGAGACTAGCGGGAGTGGATGAGACCCAGTACTTC. Translated: CAWSRGRLAGVDETQYF.